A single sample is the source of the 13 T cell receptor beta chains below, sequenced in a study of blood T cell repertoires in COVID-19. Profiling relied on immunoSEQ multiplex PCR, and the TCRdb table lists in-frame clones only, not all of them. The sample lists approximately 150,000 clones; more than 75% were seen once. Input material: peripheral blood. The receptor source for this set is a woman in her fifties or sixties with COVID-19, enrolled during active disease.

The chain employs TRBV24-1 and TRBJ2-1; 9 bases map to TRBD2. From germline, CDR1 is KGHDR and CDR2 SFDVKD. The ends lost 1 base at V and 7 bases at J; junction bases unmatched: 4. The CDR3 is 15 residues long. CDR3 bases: TGTGCCACCAGTGATTTTGCGGGGGGGCCTAATGAGCAGTTCTTC. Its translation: CATSDFAGGPNEQFF.

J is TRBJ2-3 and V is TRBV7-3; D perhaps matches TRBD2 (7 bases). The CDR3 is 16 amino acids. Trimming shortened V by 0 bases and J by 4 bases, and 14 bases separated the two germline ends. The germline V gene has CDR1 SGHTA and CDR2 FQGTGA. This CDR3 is CASSLTFGGPADTQYF. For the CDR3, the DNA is TGTGCCAGCAGCTTAACGTTCGGGGGGCCGGCAGATACGCAGTATTTT.

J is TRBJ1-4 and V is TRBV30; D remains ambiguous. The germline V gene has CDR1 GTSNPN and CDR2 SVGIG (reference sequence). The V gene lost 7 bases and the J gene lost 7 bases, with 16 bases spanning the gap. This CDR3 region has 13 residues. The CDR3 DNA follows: TGTGCCTTGCGGCCGAGTGGTGGTGAAAAACTGTTTTTT. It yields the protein CALRPSGGEKLFF.

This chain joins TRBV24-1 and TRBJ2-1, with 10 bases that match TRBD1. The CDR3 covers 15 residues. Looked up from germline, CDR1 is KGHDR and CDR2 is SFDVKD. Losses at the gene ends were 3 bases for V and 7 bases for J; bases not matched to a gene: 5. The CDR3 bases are TGTGCCACCAGTGATACCGGGACAGGGGAGAATGAGCAGTTCTTC. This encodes CATSDTGTGENEQFF.

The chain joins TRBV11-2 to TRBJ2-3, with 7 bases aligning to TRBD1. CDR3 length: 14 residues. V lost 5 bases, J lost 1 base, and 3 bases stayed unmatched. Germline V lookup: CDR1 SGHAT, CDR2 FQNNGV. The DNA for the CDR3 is TGTGCCAGCAGCCGACAGGGAGGCACAGATACGCAGTATTTT. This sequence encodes CASSRQGGTDTQYF.

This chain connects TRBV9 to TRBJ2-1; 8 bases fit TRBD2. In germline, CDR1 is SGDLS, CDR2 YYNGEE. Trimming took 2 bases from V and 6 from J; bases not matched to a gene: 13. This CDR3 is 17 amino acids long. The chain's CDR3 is CASSVGAGLVTFNEQFF. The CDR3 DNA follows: TGTGCCAGCAGCGTGGGCGCGGGACTAGTGACCTTCAATGAGCAGTTCTTC.

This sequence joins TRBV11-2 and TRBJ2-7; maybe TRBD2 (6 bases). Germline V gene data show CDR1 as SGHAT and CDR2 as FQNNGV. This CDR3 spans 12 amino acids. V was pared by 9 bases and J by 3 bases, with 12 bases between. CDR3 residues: CASGNGGYEQYF. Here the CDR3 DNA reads TGTGCCAGTGGGAACGGGGGCTACGAGCAGTACTTC.

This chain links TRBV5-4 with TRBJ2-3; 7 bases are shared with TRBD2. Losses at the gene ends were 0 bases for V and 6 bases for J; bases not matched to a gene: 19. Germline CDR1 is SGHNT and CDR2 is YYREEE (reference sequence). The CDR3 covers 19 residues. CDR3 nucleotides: TGTGCCAGCAGCTTGGCAAGAGGTTCGGCGGGGGTACCGTTGGATACGCAGTATTTT. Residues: CASSLARGSAGVPLDTQYF.

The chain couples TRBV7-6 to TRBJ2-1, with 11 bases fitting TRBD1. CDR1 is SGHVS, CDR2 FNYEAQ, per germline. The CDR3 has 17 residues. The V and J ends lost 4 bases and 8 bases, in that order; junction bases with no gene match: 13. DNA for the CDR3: TGTGCCAGCAGCTCGGAGCCCGGGACAGGGGGTTTCTATGAGCAGTTCTTC. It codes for CASSSEPGTGGFYEQFF.

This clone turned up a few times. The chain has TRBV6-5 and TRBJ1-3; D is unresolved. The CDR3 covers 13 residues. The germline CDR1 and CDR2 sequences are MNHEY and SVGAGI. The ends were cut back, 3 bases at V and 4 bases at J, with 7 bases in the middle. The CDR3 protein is CASSYTRGNTIYF. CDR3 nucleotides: TGTGCCAGCAGTTATACACGAGGAAACACCATATATTTT.

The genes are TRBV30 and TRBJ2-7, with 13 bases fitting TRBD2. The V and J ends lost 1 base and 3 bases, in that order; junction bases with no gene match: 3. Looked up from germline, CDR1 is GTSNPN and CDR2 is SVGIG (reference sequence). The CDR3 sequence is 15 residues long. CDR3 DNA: TGTGCCTGGAGTGCGGGACTAGCGGGGCTCTACGAGCAGTACTTC. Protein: CAWSAGLAGLYEQYF.

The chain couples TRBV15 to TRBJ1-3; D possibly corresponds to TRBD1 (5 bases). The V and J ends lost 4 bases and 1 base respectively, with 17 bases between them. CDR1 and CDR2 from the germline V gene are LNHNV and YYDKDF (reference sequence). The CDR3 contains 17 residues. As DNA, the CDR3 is TGTGCCACCAGCACGAAACGACACGGACATTCTGGAAACACCATATATTTT. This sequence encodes CATSTKRHGHSGNTIYF. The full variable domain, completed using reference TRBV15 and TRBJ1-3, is DAMVIQNPRYQVTQFGKPVTLSCSQTLNHNVMYWYQQKSSQAPKLLFHYYDKDFNNEADTPDNFQSRRPNTSFCFLDIRSPGLGDTAMYLCATSTKRHGHSGNTIYFGEGSWLTVV.

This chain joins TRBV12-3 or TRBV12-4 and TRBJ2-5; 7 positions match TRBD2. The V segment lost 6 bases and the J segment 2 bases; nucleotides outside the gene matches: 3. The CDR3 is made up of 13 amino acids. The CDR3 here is CASRGAGQETQYF. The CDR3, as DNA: TGTGCCAGCAGAGGAGCGGGGCAAGAGACCCAGTACTTC.